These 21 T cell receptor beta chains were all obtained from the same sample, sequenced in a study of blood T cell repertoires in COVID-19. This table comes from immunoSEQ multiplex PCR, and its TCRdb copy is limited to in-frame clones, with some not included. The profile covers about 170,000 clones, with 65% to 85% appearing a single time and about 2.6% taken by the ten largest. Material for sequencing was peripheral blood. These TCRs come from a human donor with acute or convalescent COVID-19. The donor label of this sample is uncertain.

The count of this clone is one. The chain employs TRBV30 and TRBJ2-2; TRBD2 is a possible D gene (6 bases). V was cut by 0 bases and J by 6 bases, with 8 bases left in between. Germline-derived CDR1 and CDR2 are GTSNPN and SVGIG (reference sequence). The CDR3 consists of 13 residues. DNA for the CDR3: TGTGCCTGGAGTGTACAGCGGGCCGGGGAGCTGTTTTTT. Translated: CAWSVQRAGELFF.

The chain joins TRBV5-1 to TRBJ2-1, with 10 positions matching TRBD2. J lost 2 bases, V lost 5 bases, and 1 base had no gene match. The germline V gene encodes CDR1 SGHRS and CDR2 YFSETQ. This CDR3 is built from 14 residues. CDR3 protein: CASSTSGAYNEQFF. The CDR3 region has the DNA TGCGCCAGCAGTACTAGCGGGGCCTACAATGAGCAGTTCTTC.

CDR3 loop: CASSMVQGTYNSPLHF. Here the CDR3 DNA reads TGTGCCAGTAGTATGGTACAGGGGACCTATAATTCACCCCTCCACTTT. The chain combines TRBV19 with TRBJ1-6, with 7 bases identical to TRBD1. The ends lost 3 bases at V and 2 bases at J; junction bases unmatched: 4. This CDR3 spans 16 amino acids. Germline CDR1 reads LNHDA; CDR2 reads SQIVND (reference sequence). The full variable domain, its missing parts supplied by reference TRBV19 and TRBJ1-6, is DGGITQSPKYLFRKEGQNVTLSCEQNLNHDAMYWYRQDPGQGLRLIYYSQIVNDFQKGDIAEGYSVSREKKESFPLTVTSAQKNPTAFYLCASSMVQGTYNSPLHFGNGTRLTVT.

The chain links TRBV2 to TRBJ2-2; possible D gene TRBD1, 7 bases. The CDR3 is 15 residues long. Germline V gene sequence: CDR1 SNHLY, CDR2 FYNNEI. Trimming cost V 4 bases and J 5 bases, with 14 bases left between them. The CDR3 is CASSVEGARTGELFF. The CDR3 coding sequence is TGTGCCAGCAGTGTGGAGGGGGCGCGAACCGGGGAGCTGTTTTTT.

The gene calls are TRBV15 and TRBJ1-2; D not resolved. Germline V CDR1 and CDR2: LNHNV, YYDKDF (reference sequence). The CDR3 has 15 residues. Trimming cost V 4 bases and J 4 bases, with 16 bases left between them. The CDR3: CATSKPRSGFYGYTF. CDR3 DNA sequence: TGTGCCACCAGCAAACCTCGTTCGGGTTTCTATGGCTACACCTTC.

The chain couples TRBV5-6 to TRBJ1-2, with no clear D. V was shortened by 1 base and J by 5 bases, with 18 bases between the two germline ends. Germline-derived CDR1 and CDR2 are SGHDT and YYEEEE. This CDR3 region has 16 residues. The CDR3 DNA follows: TGTGCCAGCAGCTTGAGCGGTCAGTACCCTGGGTATGGCTACACCTTC. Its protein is CASSLSGQYPGYGYTF.

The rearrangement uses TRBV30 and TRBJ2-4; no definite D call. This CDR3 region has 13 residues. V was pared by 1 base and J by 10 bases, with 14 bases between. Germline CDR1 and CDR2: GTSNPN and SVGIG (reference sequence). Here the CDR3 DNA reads TGTGCCTGGAGTGGCCCCCCTTCGAGGATTCAGTACTTC. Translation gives CAWSGPPSRIQYF.

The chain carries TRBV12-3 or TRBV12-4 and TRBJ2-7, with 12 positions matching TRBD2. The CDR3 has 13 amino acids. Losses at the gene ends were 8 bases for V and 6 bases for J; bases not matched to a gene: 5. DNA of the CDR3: TGTGCCAGCGGGGAGACTAGCGGGGGCGAGCAGTACTTC. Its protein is CASGETSGGEQYF.

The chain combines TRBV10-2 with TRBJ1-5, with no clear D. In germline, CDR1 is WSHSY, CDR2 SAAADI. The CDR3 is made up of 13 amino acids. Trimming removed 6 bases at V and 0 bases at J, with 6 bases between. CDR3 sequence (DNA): TGCGCCAGCAGGTTAAATAGCAATCAGCCCCAGCATTTT. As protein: CASRLNSNQPQHF.

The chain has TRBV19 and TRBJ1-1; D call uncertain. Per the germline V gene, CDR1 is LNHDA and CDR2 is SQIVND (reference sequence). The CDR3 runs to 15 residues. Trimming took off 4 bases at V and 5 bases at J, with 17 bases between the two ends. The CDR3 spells CASSTPGRGSTEAFF. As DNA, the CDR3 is TGTGCCAGTAGTACGCCGGGAAGAGGGTCTACTGAAGCTTTCTTT.

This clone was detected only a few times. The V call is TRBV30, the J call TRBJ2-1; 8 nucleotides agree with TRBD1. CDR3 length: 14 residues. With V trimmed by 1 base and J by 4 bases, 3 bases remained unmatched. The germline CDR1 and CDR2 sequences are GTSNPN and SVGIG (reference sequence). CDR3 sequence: CAWSGQGRYNEQFF. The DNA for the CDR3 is TGTGCCTGGAGTGGACAGGGGCGATACAATGAGCAGTTCTTC.

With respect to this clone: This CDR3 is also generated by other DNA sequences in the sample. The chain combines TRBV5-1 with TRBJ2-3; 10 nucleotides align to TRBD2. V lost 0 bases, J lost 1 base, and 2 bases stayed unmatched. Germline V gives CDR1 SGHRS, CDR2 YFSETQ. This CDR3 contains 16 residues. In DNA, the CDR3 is TGCGCCAGCAGCTTGGGAGGGACTAGCGGCACAGATACGCAGTATTTT. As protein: CASSLGGTSGTDTQYF.

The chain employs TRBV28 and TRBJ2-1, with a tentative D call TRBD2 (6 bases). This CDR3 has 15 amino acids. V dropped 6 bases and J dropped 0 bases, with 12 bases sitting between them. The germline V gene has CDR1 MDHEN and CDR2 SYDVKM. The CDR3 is CASSKPSDSYNEQFF. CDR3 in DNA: TGTGCCAGCAGCAAACCTAGCGACTCCTACAATGAGCAGTTCTTC.

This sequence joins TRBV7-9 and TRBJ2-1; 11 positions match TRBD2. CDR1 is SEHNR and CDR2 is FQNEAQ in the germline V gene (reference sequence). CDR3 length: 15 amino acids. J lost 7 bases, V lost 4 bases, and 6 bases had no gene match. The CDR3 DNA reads TGTGCCAGCAGCTATTGGCTAGCGGGGGGTAATGAGCAGTTCTTC. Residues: CASSYWLAGGNEQFF.

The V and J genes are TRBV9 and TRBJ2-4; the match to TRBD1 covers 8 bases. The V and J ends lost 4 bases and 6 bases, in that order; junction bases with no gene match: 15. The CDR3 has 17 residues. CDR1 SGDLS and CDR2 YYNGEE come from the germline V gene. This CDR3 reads CASSPLDRAQGGNIQYF. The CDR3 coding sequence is TGTGCCAGCAGCCCACTGGACAGGGCGCAAGGGGGAAACATTCAGTACTTC.

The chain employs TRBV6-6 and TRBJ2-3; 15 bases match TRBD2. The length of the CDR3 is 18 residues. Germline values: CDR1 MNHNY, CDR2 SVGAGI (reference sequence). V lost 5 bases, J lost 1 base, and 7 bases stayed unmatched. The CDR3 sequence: CASSRRGTSGRRTDTQYF. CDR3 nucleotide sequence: TGTGCCAGCAGTCGTAGGGGGACTAGCGGGAGGCGCACAGATACGCAGTATTTT.

CDR3 nucleotides: TGCAGCGTTTCGGGACTAGCGGGATCCGAGCAGTACTTC. Amino acids: CSVSGLAGSEQYF. The chain joins TRBV29-1 to TRBJ2-7; 13 bases are shared with TRBD2. This CDR3 is built from 13 residues. In germline, CDR1 is SQVTM, CDR2 ANQGSEA. With 5 bases clipped from V and 6 bases from J, the junction kept 4 bases outside the gene matches.

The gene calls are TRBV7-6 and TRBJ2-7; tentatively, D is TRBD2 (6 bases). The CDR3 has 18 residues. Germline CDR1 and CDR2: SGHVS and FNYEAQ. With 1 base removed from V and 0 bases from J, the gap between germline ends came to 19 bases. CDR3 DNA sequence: TGTGCCAGCAGCTTAGAGGCGGGGAGCGACAGCTTCTCCTACGAGCAGTACTTC. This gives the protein CASSLEAGSDSFSYEQYF. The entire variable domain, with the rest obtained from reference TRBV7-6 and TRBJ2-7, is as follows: GAGVSQSPRYKVTKRGQDVALRCDPISGHVSLYWYRQALGQGPEFLTYFNYEAQQDKSGLPNDRFSAERPEGSISTLTIQRTEQRDSAMYRCASSLEAGSDSFSYEQYFGPGTRLTVT.

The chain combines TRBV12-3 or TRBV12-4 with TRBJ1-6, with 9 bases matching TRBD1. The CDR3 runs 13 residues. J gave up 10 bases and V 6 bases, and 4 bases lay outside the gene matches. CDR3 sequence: CASSRTGASPLHF. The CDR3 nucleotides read TGTGCCAGCAGCCGGACAGGGGCCTCACCCCTCCACTTT.

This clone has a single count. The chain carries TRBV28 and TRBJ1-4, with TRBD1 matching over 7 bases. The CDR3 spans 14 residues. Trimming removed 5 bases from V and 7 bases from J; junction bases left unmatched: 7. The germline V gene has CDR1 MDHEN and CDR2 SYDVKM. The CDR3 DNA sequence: TGTGCCAGCAGTCCCACAGGGGCCGGTGAAAAACTGTTTTTT. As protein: CASSPTGAGEKLFF.

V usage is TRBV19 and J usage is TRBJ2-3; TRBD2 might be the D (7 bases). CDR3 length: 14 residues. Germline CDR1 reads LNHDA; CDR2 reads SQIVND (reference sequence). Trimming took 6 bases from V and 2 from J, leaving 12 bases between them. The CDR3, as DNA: TGTGCCAGTAGGCAGGGGACTAACACAGATACGCAGTATTTT. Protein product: CASRQGTNTDTQYF.